The clone carrying this TCR beta chain showed up just once. Its matching antigen is unknown. The record originates from a study of OX40 agonist ivuxolimab in advanced cancers. Overall study context: Intravenous ivuxolimab at 0.01 to 10 mg/kg was given to patients every 2 weeks. Overall study findings and caveats: The CD4+ and CD8+ T cells in the blood had expanded clonally by week 6 at 0.1 to 3.0 mg/kg.

TCRdb's copy holds only in-frame clones and misses some; the assay was immunoSEQ multiplex PCR. The data contain 12,000 or so clones, 80% to 90% of them seen just once; the ten biggest clones take up approximately 8.3%. The origin of this receptor is an adult with an advanced solid tumor such as melanoma, head and neck, liver or kidney cancer. Here the sequenced sample was CD4+ or CD8+ T cells sorted from blood, taken in a trial of the OX40 agonist ivuxolimab.

The CDR3 loop reads CASTPGGTEAFF. The CDR3 nucleotides read TGCGCCAGCACCCCAGGAGGCACTGAAGCTTTCTTT. The chain uses TRBV5-1 and TRBJ1-1, with D unresolved. This CDR3 is built from 12 residues. Trimming pared 6 bases from V and 4 bases from J, leaving 10 bases between. Germline V CDR1 and CDR2: SGHRS, YFSETQ.